The following is a T cell receptor beta chain sequence with its context. Its antigen remains unknown. The sample comes from a study of CD8 T cells in Susac syndrome. Study observations and caveats: Only a relatively small number of individuals were included in the TCR sequencing and HLA analysis.

Random hexamers primed reverse transcription of about 0.45 to 1 ug RNA. Using its own MiXCR run on the immunoSEQ multiplex PCR reads, TCRdb lists one record per CDR3 protein. The repertoire holds 150,000 to 160,000 distinct CDR3 sequences, with 85% to 95% as singletons. Sequencing targeted TCR beta in T cells from blood (CD8+ and CD4+). The receptor comes from a human donor with Susac syndrome. The sample consisted of CD4+ T cells from PBMCs.

The CDR3 region is CSARVDSFTYETQYF. For the CDR3, the DNA is TGCAGTGCTAGAGTGGATAGCTTCACTTACGAGACCCAGTACTTC. The chain joins TRBV20-1 to TRBJ2-5, with D hard to call. CDR3 length: 15 amino acids. The ends were cut back, 1 base at V and 5 bases at J, with 17 bases in the middle. Germline assignment: CDR1 DFQATT and CDR2 SNEGSKA (reference sequence).